This T cell receptor (beta chain) appears in the sequencing data of a study of T-cell memory formation after mild COVID-19. Overall study results and limits: Pre-infection memory carried some responding clones, suggesting that cross-reactive memory joined.

TCRdb analysed the 5' RACE reads with MiXCR anew, one entry per CDR3 protein. The table records hundreds of thousands of distinct CDR3 sequences, 15% to 20% of them present only once. This clonotype occurred a few times. No antigen is known for it. The sequencing input was PBMCs or a T cell subset sorted from them (not recorded which). The receptor comes from a man aged 18-30 years who had mild COVID-19 (a few samples of this study predate the infection). Cell type and time point are not known.

CDR3 coding DNA: TGTGCCAGCAGTTTTGGGGGCCGCTACATTCAGTACTTC. This translates into CASSFGGRYIQYF. This chain links TRBV28 with TRBJ2-4; D perhaps matches TRBD1 (6 bases). Trimming cost V 3 bases and J 8 bases, with 11 bases left between them. Per the germline V gene, CDR1 is MDHEN and CDR2 is SYDVKM. The CDR3 has 13 amino acids.